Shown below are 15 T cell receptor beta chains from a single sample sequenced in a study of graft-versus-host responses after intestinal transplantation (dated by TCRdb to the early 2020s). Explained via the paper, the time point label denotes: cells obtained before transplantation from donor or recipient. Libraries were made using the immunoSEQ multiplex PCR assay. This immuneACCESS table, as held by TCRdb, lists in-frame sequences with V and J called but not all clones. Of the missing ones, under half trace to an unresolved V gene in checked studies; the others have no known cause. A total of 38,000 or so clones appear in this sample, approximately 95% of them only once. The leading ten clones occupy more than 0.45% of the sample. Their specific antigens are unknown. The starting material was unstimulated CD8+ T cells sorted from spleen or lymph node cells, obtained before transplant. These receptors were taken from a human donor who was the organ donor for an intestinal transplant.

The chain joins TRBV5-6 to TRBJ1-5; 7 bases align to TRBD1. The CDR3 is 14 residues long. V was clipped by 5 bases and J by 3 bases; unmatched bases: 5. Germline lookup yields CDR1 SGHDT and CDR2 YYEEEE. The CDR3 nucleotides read TGTGCCAGCAGTCCAGGGGGTTCCAATCAGCCCCAGCATTTT. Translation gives CASSPGGSNQPQHF.

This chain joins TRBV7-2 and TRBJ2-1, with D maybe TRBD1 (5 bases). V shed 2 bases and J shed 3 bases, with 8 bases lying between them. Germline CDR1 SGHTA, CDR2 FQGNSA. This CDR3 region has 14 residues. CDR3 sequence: CASSLPGHYNEQFF. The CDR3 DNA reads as TGTGCCAGCAGCTTACCAGGACACTACAATGAGCAGTTCTTC.

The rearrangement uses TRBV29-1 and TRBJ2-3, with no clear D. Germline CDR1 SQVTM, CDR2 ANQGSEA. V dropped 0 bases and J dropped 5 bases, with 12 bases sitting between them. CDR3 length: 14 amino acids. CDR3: CSVEEAAPQDTQYF. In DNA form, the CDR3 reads TGCAGCGTTGAAGAGGCTGCCCCACAAGATACGCAGTATTTT.

DNA for the CDR3: TGTGCCAGCAGTGGCGGGGGGCGTCAAGAGACCCAGTACTTC. It yields the protein CASSGGGRQETQYF. V usage is TRBV27 and J usage is TRBJ2-5, with TRBD2 matching 8 bases. The CDR3 is 14 amino acids. Per germline, CDR1 MNHEY and CDR2 SMNVEV (reference sequence). V trimming: 5 bases; J trimming: 2 bases; junction bases outside the gene matches: 4.

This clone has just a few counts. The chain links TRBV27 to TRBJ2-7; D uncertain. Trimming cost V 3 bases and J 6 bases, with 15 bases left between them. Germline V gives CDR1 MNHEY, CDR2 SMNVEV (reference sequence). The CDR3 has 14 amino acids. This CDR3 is CASSFQGLGSEQYF. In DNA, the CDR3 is TGTGCCAGCAGTTTCCAAGGTCTGGGCTCCGAGCAGTACTTC.

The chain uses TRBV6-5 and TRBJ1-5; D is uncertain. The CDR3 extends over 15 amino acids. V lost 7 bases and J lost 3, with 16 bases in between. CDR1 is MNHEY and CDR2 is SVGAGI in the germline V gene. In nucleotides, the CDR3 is TGTGCCAGCACTCCCGACGACGCCACCAATCAGCCCCAGCATTTT. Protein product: CASTPDDATNQPQHF.

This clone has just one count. The CDR3 sequence is CASSQDPAGVGYEQYF. The DNA for the CDR3 is TGTGCCAGCAGCCAAGACCCCGCAGGGGTGGGCTACGAGCAGTACTTC. This chain uses TRBV4-2 with TRBJ2-7; weak D call: TRBD1 (6 bases). Looked up from germline, CDR1 is LGHNA and CDR2 is YNFKEQ. This CDR3 has 16 amino acids. The germline V and J ends were trimmed by 0 bases and 3 bases, with 15 bases remaining between them.

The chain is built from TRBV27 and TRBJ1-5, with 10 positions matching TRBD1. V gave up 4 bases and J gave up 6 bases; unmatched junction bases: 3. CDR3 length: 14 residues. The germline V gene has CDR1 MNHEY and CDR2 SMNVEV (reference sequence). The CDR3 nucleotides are TGTGCCAGCAGTTCGACAGGGGGCGGTCAGCCCCAGCATTTT. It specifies CASSSTGGGQPQHF.

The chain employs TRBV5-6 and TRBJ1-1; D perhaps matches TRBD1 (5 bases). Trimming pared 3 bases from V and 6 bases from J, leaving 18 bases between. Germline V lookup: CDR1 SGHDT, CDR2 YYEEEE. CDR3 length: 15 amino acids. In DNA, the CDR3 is TGTGCCAGCAGCTACGCCGGGACGGAGGTCCCTGAAGCTTTCTTT. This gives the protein CASSYAGTEVPEAFF.

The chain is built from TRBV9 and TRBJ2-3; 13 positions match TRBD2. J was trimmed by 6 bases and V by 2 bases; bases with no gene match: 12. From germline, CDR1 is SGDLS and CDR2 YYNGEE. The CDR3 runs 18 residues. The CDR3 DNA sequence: TGTGCCAGCAGCGTTGGGACTAGCGGGGCCTTGATGGGGGATACGCAGTATTTT. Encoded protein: CASSVGTSGALMGDTQYF.

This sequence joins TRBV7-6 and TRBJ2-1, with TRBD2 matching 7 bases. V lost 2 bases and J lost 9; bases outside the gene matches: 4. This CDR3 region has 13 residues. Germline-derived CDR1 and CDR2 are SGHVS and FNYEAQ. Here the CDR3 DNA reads TGTGCCAGCAGCTTATTAACGGGGGGTGAGCAGTTCTTC. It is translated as CASSLLTGGEQFF.

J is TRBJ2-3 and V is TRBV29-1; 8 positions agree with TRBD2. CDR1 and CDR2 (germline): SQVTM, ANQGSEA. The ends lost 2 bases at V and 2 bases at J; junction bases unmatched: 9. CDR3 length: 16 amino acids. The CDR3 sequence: CSVEIGGGGNTDTQYF. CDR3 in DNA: TGCAGCGTTGAAATAGGTGGCGGGGGGAACACAGATACGCAGTATTTT.

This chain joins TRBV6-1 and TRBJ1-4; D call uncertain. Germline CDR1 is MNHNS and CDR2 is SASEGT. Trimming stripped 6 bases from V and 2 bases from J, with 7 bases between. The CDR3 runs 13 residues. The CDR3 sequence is CASRPSTNEKLFF. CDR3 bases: TGTGCCAGCAGACCGTCTACTAATGAAAAACTGTTTTTT.

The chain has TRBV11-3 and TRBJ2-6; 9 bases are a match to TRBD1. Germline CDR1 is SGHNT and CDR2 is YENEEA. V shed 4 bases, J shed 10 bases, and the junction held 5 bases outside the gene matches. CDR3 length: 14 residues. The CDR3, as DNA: TGTGCCAGCAGCTCGTCCGGGACAGGGAACGTCCTGACTTTC. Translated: CASSSSGTGNVLTF.

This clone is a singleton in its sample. Here the CDR3 reads CAISYREGTDTQYF. The DNA for the CDR3 is TGTGCCATCAGCTACAGGGAAGGGACAGATACGCAGTATTTT. This chain links TRBV10-3 with TRBJ2-3; D is perhaps TRBD1 (6 bases). Trimming removed 6 bases from V and 3 bases from J, with 13 bases in between. Germline CDR1 is ENHRY and CDR2 is SYGVKD. This CDR3 contains 14 residues.